A single sample is the source of the 13 T cell receptor beta chains below, sequenced in a study of regulatory T cells in long-lasting Graves disease. The time point was: persistent/refractory GD, antithyroid drugs over 5 years with positive TRAb. Isolated PBMC RNA provided the starting material for the TCR library. Arm-PCR of CDR3 regions and iRepertoire HTBI primers were the basis on which TCR beta libraries were built. TCRdb reanalysed the multiplex PCR reads using MiXCR and keeps one entry per CDR3 protein. The sample includes about 290,000 distinct CDR3 sequences, 22% seen only once; the top ten take 56%. The sequenced sample was peripheral blood mononuclear cells (PBMCs), obtained when the disease was refractory, from a patient treated with antithyroid drugs. Receptors were obtained from a female donor with Graves disease.

The rearrangement joins TRBV6-2 or TRBV6-3 to TRBJ2-5; D is uncertain. The V end lost 6 bases, the J end lost 5 bases, and 10 bases lay between the germline ends. The CDR3 is made up of 12 amino acids. Germline lookup yields CDR1 MNHEY and CDR2 SVGEGT. Here the CDR3 DNA reads TGTGCCAGCAGCGCCGTTGGTGAGACCCAGTACTTC. Its protein product is CASSAVGETQYF.

The rearrangement uses TRBV5-1 and TRBJ1-1; possible D gene TRBD1, 6 bases. V lost 0 bases and J lost 2, with 20 bases in between. Germline lookup yields CDR1 SGHRS and CDR2 YFSETQ. The CDR3 is 18 amino acids. The CDR3 protein is CASSLGTPLGHLNTEAFF. CDR3 DNA sequence: TGCGCCAGCAGCTTGGGGACTCCCTTGGGACACCTTAACACTGAAGCTTTCTTT.

In its sample, this clonotype was seen a few times. The rearrangement joins TRBV4-3 to TRBJ1-6; D not certain. The CDR3 is 17 amino acids. CDR1 and CDR2 from the germline V gene are LGHNA and YSLEER. With 0 bases removed from V and 4 bases from J, the gap between germline ends came to 13 bases. CDR3 amino acids: CASSQDNSPGYNSPLHF. The CDR3 DNA sequence: TGCGCCAGCAGCCAAGATAATAGCCCGGGGTATAATTCACCCCTCCACTTT.

This clonotype occurred many times. The chain links TRBV11-2 to TRBJ2-7, with no clear D. Germline V lookup: CDR1 SGHAT, CDR2 FQNNGV. V was shortened by 5 bases and J by 2 bases, with 13 bases between the two germline ends. CDR3 length: 14 amino acids. CDR3 nucleotides: TGTGCCAGCAGCACTCAGGAATACGCCTACGAGCAGTACTTC. This gives the protein CASSTQEYAYEQYF.

The gene calls are TRBV4-1 and TRBJ1-2, with 9 bases lining up with TRBD1. The length of the CDR3 is 15 residues. Per germline, CDR1 MGHRA and CDR2 YSYEKL. V dropped 2 bases and J dropped 5; count of bases not matched to a gene: 6. This CDR3 is CASSQPLDRGYGYTF. CDR3 sequence (DNA): TGCGCCAGCAGCCAACCGCTAGACAGGGGGTATGGCTACACCTTC.

Many counts were recorded for this clonotype. The J gene is TRBJ2-7, the V gene TRBV3-1; no firm D call. Trimming cost V 4 bases and J 2 bases, with 9 bases left between them. The CDR3 loop spans 13 amino acids. Germline V gene lookup returns CDR1 LGHDT and CDR2 YNNKEL (reference sequence). The CDR3 region has the DNA TGTGCCAGCAGCCCGCCGGGTGCCTACGAGCAGTACTTC. It specifies CASSPPGAYEQYF.

This clonotype has a handful of counts. The V and J genes are TRBV7-9 and TRBJ2-7; TRBD2 matches at 12 bases. The V and J ends lost 4 bases and 3 bases, in that order; junction bases with no gene match: 4. The CDR3 is 15 residues long. In germline, CDR1 is SEHNR, CDR2 FQNEAQ (reference sequence). The CDR3 DNA reads TGTGCCAGCAGCTCTGGACTAGCGGGAAACTACGAGCAGTACTTC. This gives the protein CASSSGLAGNYEQYF.

The rearrangement uses TRBV5-1 and TRBJ2-5; D possibly corresponds to TRBD2 (5 bases). Germline assignment: CDR1 SGHRS and CDR2 YFSETQ. The CDR3 contains 14 residues. Trimming cost V 2 bases and J 4 bases, with 12 bases left between them. This chain's CDR3 is CASSFGDVVETQYF. CDR3 bases: TGCGCCAGCAGCTTCGGGGATGTCGTAGAGACCCAGTACTTC.

This clonotype was counted between two and nine times. The V gene is TRBV4-3, the J gene TRBJ2-2, with TRBD1 matching over 9 bases. The CDR3 spans 15 residues. Trimming cost V 4 bases and J 6 bases; bases outside gene matches: 6. Looked up from germline, CDR1 is LGHNA and CDR2 is YSLEER. The DNA for the CDR3 is TGCGCCAGCAGCCGTCGGGGACAGGGCCCCGGGGAGCTGTTTTTT. It yields the protein CASSRRGQGPGELFF.

The chain employs TRBV7-2 and TRBJ2-1, with TRBD2 identical over 9 bases. CDR1 is SGHTA and CDR2 is FQGNSA in the germline V gene. The CDR3 contains 19 residues. Trimming took 1 base from V and 3 from J; bases not matched to a gene: 13. The CDR3 coding sequence is TGTGCCAGCAGCTTAGGATTAGCGGGAGTGGGGGGGGGCTACAATGAGCAGTTCTTC. Amino acid sequence: CASSLGLAGVGGGYNEQFF. The full variable domain, rest sourced from reference TRBV7-2 and TRBJ2-1, is GAGVSQSPSNKVTEKGKDVELRCDPISGHTALYWYRQSLGQGLEFLIYFQGNSAPDKSGLPSDRFSAERTGGSVSTLTIQRTQQEDSAVYLCASSLGLAGVGGGYNEQFFGPGTRLTVL.

This clonotype turned up a few times. V usage is TRBV7-9 and J usage is TRBJ2-5; D may be TRBD1 (5 bases). V gave up 5 bases and J gave up 1 base, with 11 bases separating them. The CDR3 length is 14 residues. Germline V CDR1 and CDR2: SEHNR, FQNEAQ (reference sequence). This chain's CDR3 is CASSPGDSQETQYF. The CDR3 DNA is TGTGCCAGCAGCCCAGGAGACAGCCAAGAGACCCAGTACTTC.

This clonotype was seen only a few times. The chain links TRBV7-9 to TRBJ2-7; no clear D gene. There are 13 residues in the CDR3. Trimming stripped 1 base from V and 3 bases from J, with 7 bases between. The V gene's germline CDR1 is SEHNR and CDR2 FQNEAQ (reference sequence). The CDR3 nucleotides read TGTGCCAGCAGCTTAGAGGGCAACTACGAGCAGTACTTC. Residues: CASSLEGNYEQYF.

This clonotype has at least ten counts. For the CDR3, the DNA is TGTGCCAGCAGTGGGACTAGCGGGAGGGGCGAGCAGTACTTC. The encoded protein is CASSGTSGRGEQYF. The gene calls are TRBV28 and TRBJ2-7; 16 positions agree with TRBD2. CDR3 size: 14 residues. The germline V gene has CDR1 MDHEN and CDR2 SYDVKM. V lost 5 bases to trimming and J lost 6 bases; unmatched junction nucleotides: 1.